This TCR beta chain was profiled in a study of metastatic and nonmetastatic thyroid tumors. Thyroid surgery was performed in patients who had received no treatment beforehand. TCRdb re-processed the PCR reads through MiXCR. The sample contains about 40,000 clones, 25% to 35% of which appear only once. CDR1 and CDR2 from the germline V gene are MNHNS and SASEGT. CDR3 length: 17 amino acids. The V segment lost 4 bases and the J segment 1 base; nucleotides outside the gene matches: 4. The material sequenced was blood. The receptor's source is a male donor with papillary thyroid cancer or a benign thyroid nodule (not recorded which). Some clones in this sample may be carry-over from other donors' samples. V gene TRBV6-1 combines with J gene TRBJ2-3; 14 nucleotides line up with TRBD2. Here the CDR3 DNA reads TGTGCCAGCAGTGCCGGGACTAGCGGGGGCCGCACAGATACGCAGTATTTT. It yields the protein CASSAGTSGGRTDTQYF.